These 29 T cell receptor beta chains originate from one sample sequenced in a study of T-cell memory formation after mild COVID-19 listed by TCRdb under 2021. The library was obtained by 5' RACE. Sequencing was performed on an Illumina NovaSeq 6000. The raw public reads went through TCRdb reprocessing: fastp at Q25, MiXCR clone calling, in-frame beta chains kept. Each entry merges the rows of one CDR3 protein and shows their most common DNA and genes. The sample data list some 100,000 distinct CDR3 sequences, and 11% of these were observed just once. Jointly, the top ten make up roughly 40% of the sample. The sequencing input was PBMCs or a T cell subset sorted from them (not recorded which). These receptors all come from a man aged 18 to 30 who had mild COVID-19 (a few samples of this study predate the infection). The sample titles of this study are shuffled in the database, so cell type and time point are left out; the donor was told from shared clones.

This clonotype has just one count. The V call is TRBV10-3, the J call TRBJ2-1; 8 nucleotides align to TRBD1. CDR3 length equals 14 residues. Germline-derived CDR1 and CDR2 are ENHRY and SYGVKD. J was trimmed by 7 bases and V by 6 bases; bases with no gene match: 8. The chain's CDR3 is CAISGGQGRNEQFF. The CDR3 DNA follows: TGTGCCATCAGCGGAGGACAGGGAAGGAATGAGCAGTTCTTC.

The rearrangement links TRBV19 to TRBJ1-5; TRBD1 matches 8 bases. The CDR3 runs to 15 residues. Germline V gives CDR1 LNHDA, CDR2 SQIVND (reference sequence). The J segment lost 5 bases and the V segment lost 8 bases, leaving 11 bases of the junction unmatched. CDR3 amino acids: CASSQSSRGHQPQHF. The CDR3 coding sequence is TGTGCCAGTTCTCAAAGCTCCAGGGGGCATCAGCCCCAGCATTTT.

This clonotype was counted a few times. The chain couples TRBV24-1 to TRBJ1-5; D may be TRBD1 (6 bases). The CDR3 sequence is 14 residues long. Germline V lookup: CDR1 KGHDR, CDR2 SFDVKD. Deletions cut 4 bases from V and 6 bases from J, with 12 bases between. The CDR3 nucleotides read TGTGCCACCAGTGAAGCAGGGGACACTCAGCCCCAGCATTTT. It yields the protein CATSEAGDTQPQHF.

This clonotype appeared a few times. The chain recombines TRBV4-1 with TRBJ1-1; no clear D gene. This CDR3 has 16 residues. Trimming took off 1 base at V and 3 bases at J, with 15 bases between the two ends. Germline CDR1 MGHRA, CDR2 YSYEKL. The CDR3 DNA sequence: TGCGCCAGCAGCCAAGGTTTTAATGAGGAGTACACTGAAGCTTTCTTT. The encoded protein is CASSQGFNEEYTEAFF.

This clonotype was seen many times. The chain uses TRBV5-1 and TRBJ2-7; maybe TRBD1 (5 bases). Germline loops: CDR1 SGHRS, CDR2 YFSETQ. The CDR3 length is 16 residues. V was clipped by 3 bases and J by 1 base, with 17 bases between them. CDR3 loop: CASSWGVGRRSYEQYV. The CDR3 nucleotides are TGCGCCAGCAGCTGGGGCGTAGGACGGCGATCCTACGAGCAGTACGTC.

The chain carries TRBV6-6 and TRBJ2-1; 10 bases align to TRBD2. Germline CDR1 MNHNY, CDR2 SVGAGI (reference sequence). The CDR3 loop spans 13 amino acids. J lost 5 bases, V lost 8 bases, and 3 bases had no gene match. Here the CDR3 reads CASGGTSDNEQFF. CDR3 DNA: TGTGCCAGCGGCGGGACTAGCGACAATGAGCAGTTCTTC.

The rearrangement links TRBV28 to TRBJ1-1; perhaps TRBD1 as D (5 bases). Trimming shortened V by 11 bases and J by 7 bases, and 17 bases separated the two germline ends. The CDR3 has 12 residues. Per germline, CDR1 MDHEN and CDR2 SYDVKM. The CDR3 DNA reads TGTGCCGGCCAAGGGTTCCAGGGTGAAGCTTTCTTT. The encoded protein is CAGQGFQGEAFF. Combining the CDR3 with reference TRBV28 and TRBJ1-1 gives the whole variable domain DVKVTQSSRYLVKRTGEKVFLECVQDMDHENMFWYRQDPGLGLRLIYFSYDVKMKEKGDIPEGYSVSREKKERFSLILESASTNQTSMYLCAGQGFQGEAFFGQGTRLTVV.

The gene calls are TRBV29-1 and TRBJ2-3; maybe TRBD2 (6 bases). Looked up from germline, CDR1 is SQVTM and CDR2 is ANQGSEA. Trimming stripped 3 bases from V and 4 bases from J, with 23 bases between. CDR3 length: 17 amino acids. CDR3 in DNA: TGCAGCGTTGAGAACCCGCAGGGCGGAGGGGTTCCAGATACGCAGTATTTT. Its translation: CSVENPQGGGVPDTQYF.

The chain joins TRBV11-1 to TRBJ2-1; D possibly corresponds to TRBD2 (7 bases). The germline CDR1 and CDR2 sequences are SGHAT and FQDESV (reference sequence). Between the trimmed V and J ends, which lost 7 bases and 6 bases, there was a span of 19 bases. The CDR3 has 15 residues. CDR3 residues: CASKPGGLRVNEQFF. In DNA form, the CDR3 reads TGTGCCAGCAAGCCGGGGGGCCTTCGAGTCAATGAGCAGTTCTTC.

This clonotype was detected a few times. The J gene is TRBJ2-7, the V gene TRBV5-4, with D tentatively TRBD1 or TRBD2 (6 bases each). Germline V gene lookup returns CDR1 SGHNT and CDR2 YYREEE (reference sequence). V was pared by 0 bases and J by 2 bases, with 9 bases between. The CDR3 has 14 amino acids. CDR3 DNA sequence: TGTGCCAGCAGCTTGGAGGGGGGCGCCTACGAGCAGTACTTC. Translated, it gives CASSLEGGAYEQYF. The whole variable domain, remainder taken from reference TRBV5-4 and TRBJ2-7, is ETGVTQSPTHLIKTRGQQVTLRCSSQSGHNTVSWYQQALGQGPQFIFQYYREEENGRGNFPPRFSGLQFPNYSSELNVNALELDDSALYLCASSLEGGAYEQYFGPGTRLTVT.

The rearrangement links TRBV5-1 to TRBJ1-1; no definite D call. Trimming pared 1 base from V and 4 bases from J, leaving 11 bases between. This CDR3 has 14 residues. CDR1 and CDR2 from the germline V gene are SGHRS and YFSETQ. CDR3 amino acids: CASSLLTKRTEAFF. CDR3 sequence (DNA): TGCGCCAGCAGCTTGTTAACCAAGCGCACTGAAGCTTTCTTT.

The V gene is TRBV4-3, the J gene TRBJ2-1, with TRBD2 as a possible D gene (5 bases). Looked up from germline, CDR1 is LGHNA and CDR2 is YSLEER. With 5 bases removed from V and 0 bases from J, the gap between germline ends came to 11 bases. The CDR3 is 15 residues long. CDR3 nucleotide sequence: TGCGCCAGCAGCGCGGGCTCGAGCTCCTACAATGAGCAGTTCTTC. Translated, it gives CASSAGSSSYNEQFF.

Ten or more counts support this clonotype. The chain employs TRBV5-4 and TRBJ1-1; D call uncertain. Trimming stripped 5 bases from V and 6 bases from J, with 11 bases between. CDR1 and CDR2 from the germline V gene are SGHNT and YYREEE (reference sequence). The CDR3 extends over 12 amino acids. CDR3: CASRAETSEAFF. The DNA for the CDR3 is TGTGCCAGCAGGGCTGAGACCTCTGAAGCTTTCTTT.

The chain employs TRBV5-1 and TRBJ2-5; 10 positions agree with TRBD2. Germline-derived CDR1 and CDR2 are SGHRS and YFSETQ. This CDR3 is 14 amino acids long. Unmatched junction bases numbered 5, after V lost 4 bases and J lost 5 bases. The chain's CDR3 is CASSPGTSVETQYF. For the CDR3, the DNA is TGCGCCAGCAGCCCCGGGACTAGCGTGGAGACCCAGTACTTC.

The chain recombines TRBV4-3 with TRBJ2-2; D call uncertain. V shed 1 base and J shed 7 bases, with 7 bases lying between them. CDR1 and CDR2 from the germline V gene are LGHNA and YSLEER. The CDR3 sequence is 13 residues long. The DNA of the CDR3 is TGCGCCAGCAGCCAAGTGGGTGACGGGGAGCTGTTTTTT. Its translation is CASSQVGDGELFF.

This clonotype was counted a few times. The gene calls are TRBV3-1 and TRBJ2-3; 7 nucleotides line up with TRBD2. The germline CDR1 and CDR2 sequences are LGHDT and YNNKEL (reference sequence). V lost 4 bases and J lost 4; bases outside the gene matches: 11. This CDR3 comprises 16 residues. CDR3 amino acids: CASSLRVSGVADTQYF. For the CDR3, the DNA is TGTGCCAGCAGCCTAAGGGTCAGCGGGGTGGCAGATACGCAGTATTTT.

The chain couples TRBV5-1 to TRBJ2-1; D ambiguous. Trimming pared 0 bases from V and 0 bases from J, leaving 7 bases between. The CDR3 consists of 15 residues. Germline V gene data show CDR1 as SGHRS and CDR2 as YFSETQ. CDR3 DNA sequence: TGCGCCAGCAGCTTGGAGAGTCCCTCCTACAATGAGCAGTTCTTC. Protein sequence: CASSLESPSYNEQFF.

This clonotype appeared a few times. The chain is built from TRBV7-9 and TRBJ2-7, with D possibly matching TRBD1 (6 bases). CDR3 length: 15 amino acids. Looked up from germline, CDR1 is SEHNR and CDR2 is FQNEAQ (reference sequence). Trimming took off 5 bases at V and 5 bases at J, with 19 bases between the two ends. The CDR3 region is CASSRTGQTRDEQYV. CDR3 sequence (DNA): TGTGCCAGCAGCCGAACAGGGCAGACGAGGGACGAGCAGTACGTC.

This clonotype was picked up many times. V and J are TRBV7-9 and TRBJ2-3, with TRBD1 matching over 12 bases. Germline CDR1 and CDR2: SEHNR and FQNEAQ (reference sequence). J lost 10 bases, V lost 3 bases, and 8 bases had no gene match. The CDR3 length is 15 residues. CDR3 protein: CASSFRDRGPWSQYF. The DNA of the CDR3 is TGTGCCAGCAGCTTTAGGGACAGGGGGCCCTGGTCGCAGTATTTT.

The table lists this clonotype with many counts. The DNA of the CDR3 is TGTGCCAGCGGGGGGACAGTGGCCTACGAGCAGTACTTC. It codes for CASGGTVAYEQYF. V and J are TRBV6-2 or TRBV6-3 and TRBJ2-7, with a weak D call TRBD1 (7 bases). V lost 8 bases and J lost 2, with 13 bases in between. CDR3 length: 13 residues. Looked up from germline, CDR1 is MNHEY and CDR2 is SVGEGT.

This clonotype has a handful of counts. This chain uses TRBV12-3 or TRBV12-4 with TRBJ2-7; D gene unclear. The CDR3 covers 12 residues. V lost 6 bases, J lost 4 bases, and 10 bases lay in between. The CDR3 region is CASSLTLYEQYF. The CDR3 region has the DNA TGTGCCAGCAGCCTAACTCTTTACGAGCAGTACTTC.

J is TRBJ1-1 and V is TRBV11-2, with 9 positions matching TRBD1. V lost 3 bases and J lost 3; bases outside the gene matches: 11. Germline assignment: CDR1 SGHAT and CDR2 FQNNGV. This CDR3 comprises 17 residues. CDR3 DNA: TGTGCCAGCAGCTTTCTTGGACAGGGGTTTTTGGACACTGAAGCTTTCTTT. It codes for CASSFLGQGFLDTEAFF.

The CDR3 protein is CSARRDWLNTEAFF. CDR3 coding DNA: TGCAGTGCTAGGAGGGATTGGCTGAACACTGAAGCTTTCTTT. The chain uses TRBV20-1 and TRBJ1-1; no clear D gene. Between the trimmed V and J ends, which lost 3 bases and 0 bases, there was a span of 11 bases. CDR3 length equals 14 residues. CDR1 DFQATT and CDR2 SNEGSKA come from the germline V gene (reference sequence).

The gene calls are TRBV12-3 or TRBV12-4 and TRBJ1-5; D uncertain. The CDR3 consists of 14 residues. The V end was cut by 7 bases, the J end by 0 bases, with 10 bases between. CDR3 residues: CASTPGSSNQPQHF. CDR3 DNA: TGTGCCAGCACTCCCGGCTCTAGCAATCAGCCCCAGCATTTT.

This rearrangement joins TRBV29-1 to TRBJ1-2, with unresolved D. The germline V gene encodes CDR1 SQVTM and CDR2 ANQGSEA. The CDR3 has 12 residues. V was trimmed by 5 bases and J by 8 bases, leaving 15 bases between them. CDR3 bases: TGCAGCGTTCTTGACCCCCGAGGGGGCTACACCTTC. This translates into CSVLDPRGGYTF.

This clonotype was counted between two and nine times. The V gene is TRBV9, the J gene TRBJ2-3, with 9 bases fitting TRBD1. The CDR3 covers 17 residues. CDR1 is SGDLS, CDR2 YYNGEE, per germline. After removal of 4 bases from V and 6 bases from J, the junction contained 15 bases not matched to a gene. Written as DNA, the CDR3 is TGTGCCAGCAGCCCCAATGTTGGGACAGGGATTCGCGATACGCAGTATTTT. Residues: CASSPNVGTGIRDTQYF.

J is TRBJ1-1 and V is TRBV7-6; TRBD1 might be the D (6 bases). With 5 bases removed from V and 2 bases from J, the gap between germline ends came to 15 bases. This CDR3 spans 15 amino acids. Germline CDR1 reads SGHVS; CDR2 reads FNYEAQ. The CDR3 loop reads CASSHGGSPNTEAFF. As DNA, the CDR3 is TGTGCCAGCAGCCATGGGGGCTCCCCAAACACTGAAGCTTTCTTT.

This clonotype was observed a handful of times. The chain links TRBV2 to TRBJ2-7, with TRBD1 matching 8 bases. Germline V gives CDR1 SNHLY, CDR2 FYNNEI. CDR3 size: 14 residues. V lost 10 bases, J lost 0 bases, and 8 bases stayed unmatched. For the CDR3, the DNA is TGTGCCACCGACAGGGGTCTAAGCTCCTACGAGCAGTACTTC. Its translation is CATDRGLSSYEQYF.

In its sample, this clonotype was seen a few times. The rearrangement joins TRBV25-1 to TRBJ1-4; perhaps TRBD1 as D (6 bases). The CDR3 consists of 17 residues. With 3 bases removed from V and 8 bases from J, the gap between germline ends came to 22 bases. The germline CDR1 and CDR2 sequences are MGHDK and SYGVNS. The chain's CDR3 is CASSDSSTGSYGEKLFF. The CDR3 nucleotides read TGTGCCAGCAGTGACAGTTCGACAGGCTCCTATGGAGAAAAACTGTTTTTT.